This is a list of T cell receptor beta chains from one sample in a study of T-cell memory formation after mild COVID-19. TCRdb reanalysed the 5' RACE reads using MiXCR and keeps one entry per CDR3 protein. The sample lists about 340,000 distinct CDR3 sequences; approximately 15% were seen once. Sequenced sample: PBMCs or a T cell subset sorted from them (not recorded which). These receptor sequences come from a man aged 18 to 30 who had mild COVID-19 (a few samples of this study predate the infection). Cell type and time point are not known. Each CDR3 is given with its conserved first and last residue. A clone size is listed for some rows: how often the clone was seen (once, few, many), or a class if it is expanded.

17 TRBJ2-7 TRBV11-2 few CASSLGGYTGIPYEQYF
14 TRBJ1-1 TRBV5-1 many CASSLGGVNTEAFF
16 TRBJ2-3 TRBV27 NA CASSQKSGSVTDTQYF
16 TRBJ1-6 TRBV4-3 few CASSQDVREVISPLHF
14 TRBJ2-1 TRBV20-1 NA CSASRAGTTNEQFF
14 TRBJ2-7 TRBV9 few CASSVGQGGAEQYF
16 TRBJ2-2 TRBV28 few CASSGSSYGGTGELFF
17 TRBJ2-1 TRBV6-1 few CASIVNPGGGRYNEQFF
16 TRBJ2-5 TRBV5-1 NA CASSSGIAGAQETQYF
13 TRBJ2-7 TRBV12-3/TRBV12-4 many CASSSSGGPEQYF
14 TRBJ1-4 TRBV5-1 few CASSLVTENEKLFF
16 TRBJ2-5 TRBV20-1 NA CSARDQLELGQETQYF
14 TRBJ1-6 TRBV15 NA CATSRDRGPSPLHF
15 TRBJ2-1 TRBV20-1 many CSALPTGGLRNEQFF
15 TRBJ1-3 TRBV7-2 few CASSSSDIPGNTIYF
14 TRBJ1-3 TRBV24-1 NA CATSEGTRGNTIYF
12 TRBJ1-2 TRBV7-2 NA CASSFGVGGYTF
16 TRBJ2-4 TRBV5-1 few CASSLAGGAIQNIQYF